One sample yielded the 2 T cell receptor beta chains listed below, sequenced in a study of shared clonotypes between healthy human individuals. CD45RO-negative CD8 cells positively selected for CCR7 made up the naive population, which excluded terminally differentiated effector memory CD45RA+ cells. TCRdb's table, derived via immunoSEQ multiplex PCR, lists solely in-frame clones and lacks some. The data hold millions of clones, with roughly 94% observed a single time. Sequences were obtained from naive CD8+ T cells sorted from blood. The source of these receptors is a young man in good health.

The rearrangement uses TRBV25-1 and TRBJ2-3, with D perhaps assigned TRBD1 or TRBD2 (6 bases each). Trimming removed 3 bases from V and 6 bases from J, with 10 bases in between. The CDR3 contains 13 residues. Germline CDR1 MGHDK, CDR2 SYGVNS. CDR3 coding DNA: TGTGCCAGCAGTGACCTGGGGGGCGATACGCAGTATTTT. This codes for CASSDLGGDTQYF.

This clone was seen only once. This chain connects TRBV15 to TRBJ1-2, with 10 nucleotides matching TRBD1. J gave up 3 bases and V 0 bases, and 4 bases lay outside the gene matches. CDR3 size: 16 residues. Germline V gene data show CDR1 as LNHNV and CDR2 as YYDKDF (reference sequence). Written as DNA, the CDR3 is TGTGCCACCAGCAGAGATTTCGGACAGGGGGACTATGGCTACACCTTC. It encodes CATSRDFGQGDYGYTF.